A single sample gave rise to the 15 T cell receptor beta chains below, sequenced in a study of blood T cell repertoires in COVID-19. Some clones are missing from TCRdb's copy, which holds only in-frame ones; the method was immunoSEQ multiplex PCR. The sample holds about 270,000 clones, less than 85% seen once. Source material: peripheral blood. The source is a human donor with COVID-19, enrolled during active disease. The donor label of this sample is uncertain.

About this clone: Other DNA variants within this sample encode the same CDR3. The CDR3 spells CASSFSYEQYF. The DNA of the CDR3 is TGTGCCAGCAGTTTCAGCTACGAGCAGTACTTC. The rearrangement uses TRBV28 and TRBJ2-7; D unresolved. V was cut by 3 bases and J by 3 bases, with 3 bases left in between. Germline V gene data show CDR1 as MDHEN and CDR2 as SYDVKM. CDR3 size: 11 residues.

A remark on this clone: Other DNA sequences in this sample translate to the same CDR3. The chain uses TRBV19 and TRBJ1-2; no firm D call. Germline V CDR1 and CDR2: LNHDA, SQIVND (reference sequence). The CDR3 consists of 12 residues. V lost 3 bases, J lost 3 bases, and 5 bases lay in between. The CDR3 bases are TGTGCCAGTAGTATCGGAGACTATGGCTACACCTTC. Its protein product is CASSIGDYGYTF.

The count of this clone is one. This rearrangement joins TRBV28 to TRBJ2-5, with D possibly being TRBD2 (5 bases). V lost 1 base to trimming and J lost 4 bases, with 13 bases between them. This CDR3 has 15 amino acids. Germline CDR1 MDHEN, CDR2 SYDVKM. CDR3 sequence (DNA): TGTGCCAGCAGTTTATCCTACGGGAATGGAGAGACCCAGTACTTC. This codes for CASSLSYGNGETQYF.

The chain joins TRBV2 to TRBJ1-1, with 8 bases identical to TRBD1. The V gene's germline CDR1 is SNHLY and CDR2 FYNNEI. The CDR3 length is 14 residues. V was pared by 8 bases and J by 6 bases, with 11 bases of the junction left unmatched. CDR3: CASGRTGTIAEAFF. DNA for the CDR3: TGTGCCAGCGGACGGACAGGGACGATAGCTGAAGCTTTCTTT.

This chain joins TRBV6-5 and TRBJ2-7; 8 nucleotides line up with TRBD1. The length of the CDR3 is 13 residues. Germline V gives CDR1 MNHEY, CDR2 SVGAGI. Trimming at V came to 6 bases and at J to 6 bases, leaving 7 bases not matched to a gene. For the CDR3, the DNA is TGTGCCAGCAGACAGACAGGGGAAGGCGAGCAGTACTTC. This translates into CASRQTGEGEQYF.

This chain links TRBV6-5 with TRBJ2-7, with 9 bases aligning to TRBD2. This CDR3 contains 14 residues. Germline CDR1 and CDR2: MNHEY and SVGAGI. J lost 0 bases, V lost 7 bases, and 4 bases had no gene match. The chain's CDR3 is CASKASGNSYEQYF. Here the CDR3 DNA reads TGTGCCAGCAAGGCTAGCGGGAACTCCTACGAGCAGTACTTC.

This chain uses TRBV28 with TRBJ1-4; 8 bases match TRBD1. The CDR3 loop spans 17 amino acids. V shed 5 bases and J 0 bases; nucleotides not matched to a gene: 8. Germline V gene sequence: CDR1 MDHEN, CDR2 SYDVKM. DNA of the CDR3: TGTGCCAGCAGTGCCAACAGGGGGAGATCAACTAATGAAAAACTGTTTTTT. Translated: CASSANRGRSTNEKLFF.

The sample holds one count of this clone. V and J are TRBV7-9 and TRBJ1-3, with D possibly TRBD1 on 5 matching bases. The V and J ends lost 5 bases and 7 bases respectively, with 21 bases between them. The CDR3 contains 16 residues. CDR1 is SEHNR and CDR2 is FQNEAQ in the germline V gene (reference sequence). The DNA of the CDR3 is TGTGCCAGCAGCCATAGGTCCTTCCAGGGAAGGAACACCATATATTTT. This gives the protein CASSHRSFQGRNTIYF.

The genes are TRBV5-4 and TRBJ1-5, with 12 bases aligning to TRBD1. Per germline, CDR1 SGHNT and CDR2 YYREEE (reference sequence). Germline trimming cut 3 bases from V and 1 base from J; bases unmatched to any gene: 8. There are 18 residues in the CDR3. The CDR3 loop reads CASSSPGQGALSNQPQHF. In DNA form, the CDR3 reads TGTGCCAGCAGCTCACCGGGACAGGGGGCCTTAAGCAATCAGCCCCAGCATTTT.

The chain has TRBV15 and TRBJ2-7; TRBD2 agrees at 12 bases. Germline CDR1 LNHNV, CDR2 YYDKDF (reference sequence). After removal of 1 base from V and 2 bases from J, the junction contained 3 bases not matched to a gene. The CDR3 runs 16 residues. Here the CDR3 DNA reads TGTGCCACCAGCAGAGGGGGACTAGCGGGTGCCTACGAGCAGTACTTC. It encodes CATSRGGLAGAYEQYF.

J is TRBJ2-7 and V is TRBV30; TRBD1 aligns across 8 bases. The CDR3 has 15 residues. V dropped 3 bases and J dropped 0; count of bases not matched to a gene: 7. Germline values: CDR1 GTSNPN, CDR2 SVGIG (reference sequence). The CDR3 coding sequence is TGTGCCTGGAGGCCGGACAGGGCTATCTCCTACGAGCAGTACTTC. This codes for CAWRPDRAISYEQYF.

CDR3: CASSSLAGPIYGYTF. DNA of the CDR3: TGTGCCAGCAGCTCACTCGCGGGGCCGATCTATGGCTACACCTTC. This chain links TRBV6-5 with TRBJ1-2; tentatively, D is TRBD1 (5 bases). Trimming took off 6 bases at V and 4 bases at J, with 18 bases between the two ends. Germline CDR1 is MNHEY and CDR2 is SVGAGI. The CDR3 runs to 15 residues.

This rearrangement joins TRBV24-1 to TRBJ1-1; a weak D match, TRBD1 (6 bases). The V end lost 7 bases, the J end lost 0 bases, and 8 bases lay between the germline ends. CDR3 length equals 13 residues. Looked up from germline, CDR1 is KGHDR and CDR2 is SFDVKD. The CDR3 is CATRGQLNTEAFF. The CDR3 nucleotides are TGTGCCACCAGAGGACAGCTGAACACTGAAGCTTTCTTT.

The J gene is TRBJ2-7, the V gene TRBV7-2; 9 positions agree with TRBD1. The germline gives CDR1 SGHTA, CDR2 FQGNSA. The CDR3 runs 16 residues. With V trimmed by 5 bases and J by 3 bases, 11 bases remained unmatched. For the CDR3, the DNA is TGTGCCAGCAGCGGAAGCTTGGGACAGGGAGGCTACGAGCAGTACTTC. This translates into CASSGSLGQGGYEQYF.

This chain uses TRBV27 with TRBJ2-2; D is unresolved. From germline, CDR1 is MNHEY and CDR2 SMNVEV (reference sequence). The CDR3 sequence is 14 residues long. The V and J ends lost 6 bases and 0 bases respectively, with 8 bases between them. CDR3 amino acids: CASSAFSNTGELFF. In DNA, the CDR3 is TGTGCCAGCAGCGCGTTTTCGAACACCGGGGAGCTGTTTTTT.